This entry concerns a single TCR beta chain. This record belongs to a study of blood T cell repertoires in COVID-19. Study information: The United States, Italy and Spain were the sources of the acute and convalescent COVID-19 samples. T cells, B-cell-depleted T cells, or PBMCs provided the cDNA or gDNA that served as material.

Germline assignment: CDR1 SGHAT and CDR2 FQDESV (reference sequence). The CDR3 extends over 15 amino acids. The V segment lost 2 bases and the J segment 7 bases; nucleotides outside the gene matches: 6. In the original processing: Reference gene primer amplification gave nucleated cell count estimates. The method was immunoSEQ multiplex PCR; TCRdb's version includes in-frame clones alone and lacks a portion of them. Clone size and the V and J calls come from that table; the DNA yielded D and trimming. The sample has about 280,000 clones; around four fifths are singletons. The sample was peripheral blood. The V call is TRBV11-1, the J call TRBJ2-7, with 12 positions matching TRBD1. This receptor was obtained from a woman in her 50s who had recovered from COVID-19. CDR3 nucleotides: TGTGCCAGCAGCTTACGTGGGACAGGGGGCTGGGAGCAGTACTTC. It specifies CASSLRGTGGWEQYF.